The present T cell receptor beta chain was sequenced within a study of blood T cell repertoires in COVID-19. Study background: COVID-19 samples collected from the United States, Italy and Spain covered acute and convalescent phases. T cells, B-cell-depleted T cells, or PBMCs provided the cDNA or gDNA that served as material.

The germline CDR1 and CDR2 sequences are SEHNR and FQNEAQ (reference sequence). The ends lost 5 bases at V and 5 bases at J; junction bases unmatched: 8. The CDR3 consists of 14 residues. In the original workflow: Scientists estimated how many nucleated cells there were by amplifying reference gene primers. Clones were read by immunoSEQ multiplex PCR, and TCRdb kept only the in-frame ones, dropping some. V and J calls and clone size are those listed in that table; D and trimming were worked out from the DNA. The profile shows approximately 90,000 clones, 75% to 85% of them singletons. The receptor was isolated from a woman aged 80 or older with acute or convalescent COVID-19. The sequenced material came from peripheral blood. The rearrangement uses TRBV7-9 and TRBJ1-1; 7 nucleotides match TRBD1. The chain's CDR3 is CASSTRQGRTEAFF. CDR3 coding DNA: TGTGCCAGCAGCACCCGACAGGGACGGACTGAAGCTTTCTTT.